The clone carrying this TCR beta chain occurred once. As yet, its antigen is unknown. The data were taken from a study of OX40 agonist ivuxolimab in advanced cancers. Study overall: One hepatocellular carcinoma and a couple of cutaneous melanoma patients partially responded.

Assay: immunoSEQ multiplex PCR; the TCRdb copy retains only in-frame clones and omits some. Counted here are just over 50,000 clones, 65% to 85% occurring once; the ten biggest clones make up around 2%. The CDR3 totals 14 residues. CDR1 SGHRS and CDR2 YFSETQ come from the germline V gene. V dropped 0 bases and J dropped 6 bases, with 12 bases sitting between them. Study findings and constraints: The mean number of expanded clones was higher in CD8+ T cells than in CD4+.

The material sequenced was CD4+ or CD8+ T cells sorted from blood, taken in a trial of the OX40 agonist ivuxolimab. This clonotype originated in an adult with an advanced solid tumor such as melanoma, head and neck, liver or kidney cancer. The chain is built from TRBV5-1 and TRBJ1-2, with D possibly TRBD1 on 5 matching bases. For the CDR3, the DNA is TGCGCCAGCAGCTTGGAGTACAGGATTCATGGCTACACCTTC. Translating gives CASSLEYRIHGYTF.